Listed here are 16 T cell receptor beta chains from one sample, sequenced in a study of blood T cell repertoires in COVID-19. Method: immunoSEQ multiplex PCR; TCRdb's copy keeps in-frame clones and lacks some. Here the sample spans fewer than 200,000 clones, 88% being singletons. The sequenced material came from peripheral blood. The source is a man between 40 and 49 years old with active or convalescent COVID-19.

This chain uses TRBV7-8 with TRBJ2-2; D gene ambiguous. The CDR3 spans 14 residues. Trimming removed 0 bases from V and 7 bases from J, with 9 bases in between. Germline V gene lookup returns CDR1 SGHVS and CDR2 FQNEAQ. The CDR3 DNA sequence: TGTGCCAGCAGCTTAGCCGGCAGGAACGGGGAGCTGTTTTTT. It is translated as CASSLAGRNGELFF.

The chain recombines TRBV28 with TRBJ1-1, with a weak D call TRBD1 (5 bases). The CDR3 contains 16 residues. Germline lookup yields CDR1 MDHEN and CDR2 SYDVKM. The V end lost 10 bases, the J end lost 1 base, and 22 bases lay between the germline ends. The CDR3 sequence: CAITGPAGGENTEAFF. DNA for the CDR3: TGTGCCATTACGGGCCCGGCGGGGGGGGAGAACACTGAAGCTTTCTTT.

The chain joins TRBV28 to TRBJ1-4; no firm D call. Germline CDR1 MDHEN, CDR2 SYDVKM. The V end was cut by 0 bases, the J end by 4 bases, with 6 bases between. The CDR3 length is 14 residues. The DNA for the CDR3 is TGTGCCAGCAGTTTATGGGGAGGTAATGAAAAACTGTTTTTT. It specifies CASSLWGGNEKLFF.

In this sample, this clone turned up a few times. In DNA form, the CDR3 reads TGTGCCAGCAGCTCAATGGGGCAGAGCAATCAGCCCCAGCATTTT. Its protein is CASSSMGQSNQPQHF. This rearrangement joins TRBV7-2 to TRBJ1-5; weak D call: TRBD1 (5 bases). The CDR3 consists of 15 residues. The germline V and J ends were trimmed by 4 bases and 1 base, with 11 bases remaining between them. Germline V CDR1 and CDR2: SGHTA, FQGNSA.

This chain connects TRBV27 to TRBJ1-4; 7 bases map to TRBD1. This CDR3 has 16 residues. Germline V gene data show CDR1 as MNHEY and CDR2 as SMNVEV (reference sequence). J was trimmed by 2 bases and V by 4 bases; bases with no gene match: 7. CDR3 protein: CASSSNRGNTNEKLFF. The CDR3 DNA reads TGTGCCAGCAGTTCCAACAGGGGAAATACTAATGAAAAACTGTTTTTT.

The rearrangement joins TRBV7-2 to TRBJ1-4; perhaps TRBD1 as D (5 bases). CDR1 is SGHTA and CDR2 is FQGNSA in the germline V gene. CDR3 length equals 13 residues. V gave up 5 bases and J gave up 15 bases, with 19 bases separating them. DNA for the CDR3: TGTGCCAGCAGCGCCCGCCAGGGTATTACAATGTTTTTT. Translating it yields CASSARQGITMFF.

J is TRBJ2-1 and V is TRBV28; TRBD1 aligns across 9 bases. Germline V CDR1 and CDR2: MDHEN, SYDVKM. Unmatched junction bases numbered 13, after V lost 5 bases and J lost 5 bases. This CDR3 region has 17 residues. CDR3 amino acids: CASSTYRDRVRNNEQFF. For the CDR3, the DNA is TGTGCCAGCAGTACATACCGGGACAGGGTGAGGAACAATGAGCAGTTCTTC. The whole variable domain, filled in from reference TRBV28 and TRBJ2-1, reads DVKVTQSSRYLVKRTGEKVFLECVQDMDHENMFWYRQDPGLGLRLIYFSYDVKMKEKGDIPEGYSVSREKKERFSLILESASTNQTSMYLCASSTYRDRVRNNEQFFGPGTRLTVL.

The chain has TRBV25-1 and TRBJ2-4, with TRBD1 as a possible D gene (5 bases). Trimming left V 5 bases short and J 1 base short, with 6 bases between. CDR3 size: 13 residues. Germline CDR1 is MGHDK and CDR2 is SYGVNS. CDR3 sequence reads: CASSWGAKNIQYF. For the CDR3, the DNA is TGTGCCAGCAGTTGGGGCGCCAAAAACATTCAGTACTTC.

The chain carries TRBV12-5 and TRBJ2-2; 8 positions match TRBD1. Trimming cost V 4 bases and J 5 bases; bases outside gene matches: 9. The V gene's germline CDR1 is LGHNT and CDR2 FRNRAP. The CDR3 is made up of 16 amino acids. CDR3 protein: CASGSDRDGRTGELFF. The CDR3 DNA is TGTGCTAGTGGTTCGGACAGGGACGGTAGGACCGGGGAGCTGTTTTTT.

The chain links TRBV6-6 to TRBJ1-2; D gene uncertain. V was clipped by 0 bases and J by 6 bases, with 11 bases between them. CDR3 size: 14 residues. Germline V CDR1 and CDR2: MNHNY, SVGAGI (reference sequence). Here the CDR3 reads CASSYSIEINGYTF. The CDR3 DNA reads as TGTGCCAGCAGTTACTCGATAGAGATTAATGGCTACACCTTC.

The chain employs TRBV11-2 and TRBJ2-5, with D possibly TRBD2 on 6 matching bases. In germline, CDR1 is SGHAT, CDR2 FQNNGV. Trimming stripped 6 bases from V and 7 bases from J, with 15 bases between. This CDR3 is 13 amino acids long. The CDR3 DNA reads TGTGCCAGCAGAGGGACTGGGGGGAGGACCCAGTACTTC. Translating gives CASRGTGGRTQYF.

The chain links TRBV5-6 to TRBJ1-2; D is unresolved. Germline loops: CDR1 SGHDT, CDR2 YYEEEE. With 2 bases removed from V and 1 base from J, the gap between germline ends came to 12 bases. This CDR3 spans 15 amino acids. As DNA, the CDR3 is TGTGCCAGCAGCTTCAGACCGGAGGTTAACTATGGCTACACCTTC. Residues: CASSFRPEVNYGYTF. Drawing the rest from reference TRBV5-6 and TRBJ1-2, the complete variable domain is DAGVTQSPTHLIKTRGQQVTLRCSPKSGHDTVSWYQQALGQGPQFIFQYYEEEERQRGNFPDRFSGHQFPNYSSELNVNALLLGDSALYLCASSFRPEVNYGYTFGSGTRLTVV.

The rearrangement joins TRBV19 to TRBJ2-1; 13 positions agree with TRBD2. V trimming: 3 bases; J trimming: 2 bases; junction bases outside the gene matches: 16. The germline V gene has CDR1 LNHDA and CDR2 SQIVND (reference sequence). The CDR3 length is 21 residues. The CDR3, as DNA: TGTGCCAGTAGTATTTCCCATGGGACTAGCGGGACTCGAGGCACCTACAATGAGCAGTTCTTC. As protein: CASSISHGTSGTRGTYNEQFF.

V and J are TRBV2 and TRBJ2-1, with 13 bases fitting TRBD2. The V gene end was trimmed by 0 bases and the J gene end by 8 bases; junction bases not matched to a gene: 4. Looked up from germline, CDR1 is SNHLY and CDR2 is FYNNEI. The CDR3 runs 16 residues. The CDR3: CASSEAGTSGIDEQFF. CDR3 coding DNA: TGTGCCAGCAGTGAAGCTGGGACTAGCGGGATCGATGAGCAGTTCTTC. Based on the CDR3 plus reference TRBV2 and TRBJ2-1, the full variable domain is EPEVTQTPSHQVTQMGQEVILRCVPISNHLYFYWYRQILGQKVEFLVSFYNNEISEKSEIFDDQFSVERPDGSNFTLKIRSTKLEDSAMYFCASSEAGTSGIDEQFFGPGTRLTVL.

The rearrangement joins TRBV28 to TRBJ1-5, with D tentatively TRBD1 (5 bases). CDR1 is MDHEN, CDR2 SYDVKM, per germline. V lost 6 bases and J lost 5, with 11 bases in between. The CDR3 is 13 residues long. In DNA, the CDR3 is TGTGCCAGCAGAGACAGCCTTGATCAGCCCCAGCATTTT. As protein: CASRDSLDQPQHF.

The rearrangement links TRBV19 to TRBJ2-7, with TRBD2 matching over 7 bases. V was pared by 6 bases and J by 2 bases, with 7 bases of the junction left unmatched. The CDR3 spans 14 residues. Looked up from germline, CDR1 is LNHDA and CDR2 is SQIVND (reference sequence). In DNA form, the CDR3 reads TGTGCCAGTAGGCTGGGTCTAGCGGCCTACGAGCAGTACTTC. Its protein is CASRLGLAAYEQYF.